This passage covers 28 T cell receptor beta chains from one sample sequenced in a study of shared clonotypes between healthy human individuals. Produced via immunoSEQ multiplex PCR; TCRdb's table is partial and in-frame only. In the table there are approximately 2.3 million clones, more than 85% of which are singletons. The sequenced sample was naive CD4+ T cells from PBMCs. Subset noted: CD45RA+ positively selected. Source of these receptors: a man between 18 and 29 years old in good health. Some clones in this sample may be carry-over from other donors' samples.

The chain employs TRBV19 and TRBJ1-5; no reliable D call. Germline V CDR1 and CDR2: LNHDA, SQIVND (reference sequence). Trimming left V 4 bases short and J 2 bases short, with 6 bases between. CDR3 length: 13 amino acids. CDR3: CASSNQGNQPQHF. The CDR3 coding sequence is TGTGCCAGTAGTAATCAGGGCAATCAGCCCCAGCATTTT.

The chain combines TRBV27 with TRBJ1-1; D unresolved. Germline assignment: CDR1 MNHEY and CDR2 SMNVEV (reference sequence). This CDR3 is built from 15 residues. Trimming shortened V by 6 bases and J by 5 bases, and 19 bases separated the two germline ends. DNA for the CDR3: TGTGCCAGCAGACTCCGGACCGCCCAGGAGACTGAAGCTTTCTTT. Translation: CASRLRTAQETEAFF.

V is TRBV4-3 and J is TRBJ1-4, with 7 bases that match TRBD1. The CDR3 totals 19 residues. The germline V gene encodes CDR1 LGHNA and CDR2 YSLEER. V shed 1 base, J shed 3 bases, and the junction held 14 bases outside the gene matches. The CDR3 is CASSQALARGQLANEKLFF. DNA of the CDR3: TGCGCCAGCAGCCAAGCCCTCGCAAGGGGGCAGCTAGCTAATGAAAAACTGTTTTTT.

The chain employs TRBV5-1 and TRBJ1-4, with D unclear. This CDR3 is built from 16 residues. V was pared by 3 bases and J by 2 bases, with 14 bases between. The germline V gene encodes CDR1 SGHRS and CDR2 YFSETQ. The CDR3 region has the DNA TGCGCCAGCAGCTCGATTGGGGAGATTACTAATGAAAAACTGTTTTTT. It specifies CASSSIGEITNEKLFF.

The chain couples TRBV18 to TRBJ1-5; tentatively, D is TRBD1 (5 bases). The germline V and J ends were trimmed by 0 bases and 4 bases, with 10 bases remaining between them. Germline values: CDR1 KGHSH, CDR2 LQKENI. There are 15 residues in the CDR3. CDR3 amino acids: CASSPPLGGNQPQHF. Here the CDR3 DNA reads TGTGCCAGCTCACCACCTCTGGGGGGTAATCAGCCCCAGCATTTT.

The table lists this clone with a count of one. CDR3 loop: CASSRDSQTPRLFF. CDR3 coding DNA: TGTGCCAGCAGCCGGGACAGCCAAACTCCGAGACTGTTTTTT. V usage is TRBV5-5 and J usage is TRBJ1-4; TRBD1 aligns across 7 bases. This CDR3 region has 14 residues. CDR1 is SGHKS and CDR2 is YYEKEE in the germline V gene (reference sequence). J gave up 13 bases and V 4 bases, and 13 bases lay outside the gene matches.

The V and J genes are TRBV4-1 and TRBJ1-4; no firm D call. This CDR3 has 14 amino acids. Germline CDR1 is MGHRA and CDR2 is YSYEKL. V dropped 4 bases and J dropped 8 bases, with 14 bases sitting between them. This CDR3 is CASSPLEVREKLFF. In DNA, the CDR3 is TGCGCCAGCAGCCCACTCGAGGTACGGGAAAAACTGTTTTTT.

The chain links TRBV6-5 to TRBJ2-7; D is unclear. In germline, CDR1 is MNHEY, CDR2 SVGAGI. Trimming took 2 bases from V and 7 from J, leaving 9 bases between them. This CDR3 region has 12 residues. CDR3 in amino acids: CASSYVAAEQYF. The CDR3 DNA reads TGTGCCAGCAGTTACGTGGCCGCTGAGCAGTACTTC.

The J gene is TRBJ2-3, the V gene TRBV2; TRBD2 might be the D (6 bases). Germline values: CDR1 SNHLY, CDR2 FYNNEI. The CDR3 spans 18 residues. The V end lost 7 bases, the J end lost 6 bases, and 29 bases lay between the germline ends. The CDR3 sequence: CASIKAGPASIAMDTQYF. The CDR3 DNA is TGTGCCAGCATTAAAGCGGGCCCCGCCTCCATCGCCATGGATACGCAGTATTTT.

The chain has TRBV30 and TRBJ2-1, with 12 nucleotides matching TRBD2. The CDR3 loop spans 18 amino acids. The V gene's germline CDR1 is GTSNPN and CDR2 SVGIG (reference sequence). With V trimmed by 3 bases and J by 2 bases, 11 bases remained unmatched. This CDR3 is CAWRKRSSGRGTYNEQFF. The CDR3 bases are TGTGCCTGGAGGAAGAGGTCTAGCGGGAGGGGGACCTACAATGAGCAGTTCTTC.

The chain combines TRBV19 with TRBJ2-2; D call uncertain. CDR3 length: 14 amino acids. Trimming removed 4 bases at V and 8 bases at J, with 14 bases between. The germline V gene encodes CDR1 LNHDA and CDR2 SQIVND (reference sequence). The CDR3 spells CASSTGRNGGELFF. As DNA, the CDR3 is TGTGCCAGTAGTACCGGAAGAAACGGTGGGGAGCTGTTTTTT.

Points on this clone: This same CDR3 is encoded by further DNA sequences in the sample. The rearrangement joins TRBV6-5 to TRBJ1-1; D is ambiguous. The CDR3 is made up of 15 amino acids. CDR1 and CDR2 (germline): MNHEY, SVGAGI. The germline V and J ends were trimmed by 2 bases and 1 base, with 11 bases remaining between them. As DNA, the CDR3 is TGTGCCAGCAGTTACATTGGGCGGGAGAACACTGAAGCTTTCTTT. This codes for CASSYIGRENTEAFF.

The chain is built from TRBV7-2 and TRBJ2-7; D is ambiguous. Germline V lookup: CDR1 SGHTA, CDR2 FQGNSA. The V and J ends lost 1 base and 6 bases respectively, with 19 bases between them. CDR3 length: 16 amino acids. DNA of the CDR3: TGTGCCAGCAGCTTAGAATCGAGTCTTGTTCCCCTCGAGCAGTACTTC. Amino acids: CASSLESSLVPLEQYF.

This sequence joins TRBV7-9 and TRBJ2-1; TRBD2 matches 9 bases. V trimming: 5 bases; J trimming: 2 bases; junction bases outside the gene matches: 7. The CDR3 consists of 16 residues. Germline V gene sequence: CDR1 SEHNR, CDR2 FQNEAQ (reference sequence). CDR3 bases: TGTGCCAGCAGCCGCCCGGGACTAGCCACCTACAATGAGCAGTTCTTC. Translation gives CASSRPGLATYNEQFF.

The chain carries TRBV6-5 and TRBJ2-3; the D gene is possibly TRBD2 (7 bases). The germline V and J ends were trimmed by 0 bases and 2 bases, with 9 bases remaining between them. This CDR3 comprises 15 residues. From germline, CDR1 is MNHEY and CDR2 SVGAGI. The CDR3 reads CASSYSGGLTDTQYF. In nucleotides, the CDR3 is TGTGCCAGCAGTTACTCCGGGGGGCTCACAGATACGCAGTATTTT.

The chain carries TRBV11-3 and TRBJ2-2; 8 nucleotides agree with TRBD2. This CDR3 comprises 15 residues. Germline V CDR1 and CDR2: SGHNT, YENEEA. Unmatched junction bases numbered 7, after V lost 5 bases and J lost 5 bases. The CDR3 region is CASSPGGPQTGELFF. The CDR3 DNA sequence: TGTGCCAGCAGCCCGGGAGGGCCCCAAACCGGGGAGCTGTTTTTT.

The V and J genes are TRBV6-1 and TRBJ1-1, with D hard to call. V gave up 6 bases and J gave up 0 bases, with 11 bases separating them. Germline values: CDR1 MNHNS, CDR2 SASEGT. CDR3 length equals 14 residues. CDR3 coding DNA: TGTGCCAGCAGCCTGAGGACTATGAACACTGAAGCTTTCTTT. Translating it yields CASSLRTMNTEAFF.

The CDR3 nucleotides read TGTGCCAGCAGCTTAGGCACAGGGAGGTCGAGGAATGAGCAGTTCTTC. Translation: CASSLGTGRSRNEQFF. V and J are TRBV7-3 and TRBJ2-1; D could derive from TRBD1 or TRBD2 (6 bases each). Germline V gene data show CDR1 as SGHTA and CDR2 as FQGTGA. The CDR3 loop spans 16 amino acids. V lost 2 bases to trimming and J lost 7 bases, with 18 bases between them.

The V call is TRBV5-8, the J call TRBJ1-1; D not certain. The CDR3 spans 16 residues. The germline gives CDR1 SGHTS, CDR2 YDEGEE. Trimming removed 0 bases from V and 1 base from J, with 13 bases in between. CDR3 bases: TGTGCCAGCAGCTTGGTTCCACAGAGTAAGAACACTGAAGCTTTCTTT. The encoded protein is CASSLVPQSKNTEAFF.

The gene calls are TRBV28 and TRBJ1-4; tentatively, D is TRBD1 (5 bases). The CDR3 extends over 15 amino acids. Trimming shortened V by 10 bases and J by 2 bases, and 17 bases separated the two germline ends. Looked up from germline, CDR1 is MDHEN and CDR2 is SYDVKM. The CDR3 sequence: CAITSVRGTNEKLFF. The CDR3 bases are TGTGCCATCACATCCGTCCGGGGGACTAATGAAAAACTGTTTTTT.

The CDR3 DNA is TGCGCCAGCAGGCCGATAGGCACAGATACGCAGTATTTT. As protein: CASRPIGTDTQYF. The genes are TRBV5-1 and TRBJ2-3; D is ambiguous. V was cut by 5 bases and J by 1 base, with 8 bases left in between. The CDR3 loop spans 13 amino acids. The germline V gene encodes CDR1 SGHRS and CDR2 YFSETQ.

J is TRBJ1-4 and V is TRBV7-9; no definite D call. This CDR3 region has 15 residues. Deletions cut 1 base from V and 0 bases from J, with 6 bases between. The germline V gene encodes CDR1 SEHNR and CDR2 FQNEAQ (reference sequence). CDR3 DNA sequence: TGTGCCAGCAGCTTAGTAGGGTCAACTAATGAAAAACTGTTTTTT. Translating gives CASSLVGSTNEKLFF.

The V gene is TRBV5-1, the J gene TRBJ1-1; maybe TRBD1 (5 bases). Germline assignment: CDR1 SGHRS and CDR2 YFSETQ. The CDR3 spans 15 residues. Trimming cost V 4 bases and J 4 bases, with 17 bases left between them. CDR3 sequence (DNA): TGCGCCAGCAGCCCTCCGGGGGGTAGGCGCACTGAAGCTTTCTTT. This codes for CASSPPGGRRTEAFF.

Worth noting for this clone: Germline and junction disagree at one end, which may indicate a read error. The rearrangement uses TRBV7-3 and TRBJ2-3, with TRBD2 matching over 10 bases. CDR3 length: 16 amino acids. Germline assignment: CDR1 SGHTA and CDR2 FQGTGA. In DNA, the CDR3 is TGTACCAGCAGCTTAATAGCGGGAGGCGCCACAGATACGCAGTATTTT. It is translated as CTSSLIAGGATDTQYF.

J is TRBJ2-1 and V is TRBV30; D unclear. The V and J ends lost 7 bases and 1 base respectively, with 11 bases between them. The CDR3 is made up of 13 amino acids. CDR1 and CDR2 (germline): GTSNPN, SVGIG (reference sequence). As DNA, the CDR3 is TGTGCCTTCACGATAGGGTCCTACAATGAGCAGTTCTTC. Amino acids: CAFTIGSYNEQFF.

CDR3 coding DNA: TGTGCCAGCACCCGAGCCGGAGCTTTCTTT. This codes for CASTRAGAFF. The V and J genes are TRBV5-6 and TRBJ1-1; no firm D call. Looked up from germline, CDR1 is SGHDT and CDR2 is YYEEEE. V lost 6 bases to trimming and J lost 10 bases, with 10 bases between them. The CDR3 has 10 residues.

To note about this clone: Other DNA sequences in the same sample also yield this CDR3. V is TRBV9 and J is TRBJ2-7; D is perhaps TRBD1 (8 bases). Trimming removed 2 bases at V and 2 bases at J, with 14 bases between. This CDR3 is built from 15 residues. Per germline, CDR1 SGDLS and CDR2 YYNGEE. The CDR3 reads CASSVGQGLTYEQYF. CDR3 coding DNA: TGTGCCAGCAGCGTCGGACAGGGACTAACCTACGAGCAGTACTTC. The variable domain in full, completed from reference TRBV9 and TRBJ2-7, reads DSGVTQTPKHLITATGQRVTLRCSPRSGDLSVYWYQQSLDQGLQFLIQYYNGEERAKGNILERFSAQQFPDLHSELNLSSLELGDSALYFCASSVGQGLTYEQYFGPGTRLTVT.

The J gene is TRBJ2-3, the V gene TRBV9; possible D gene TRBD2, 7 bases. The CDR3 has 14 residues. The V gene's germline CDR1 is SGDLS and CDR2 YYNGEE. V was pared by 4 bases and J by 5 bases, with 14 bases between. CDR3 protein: CASSPGEGIDTQYF. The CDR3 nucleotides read TGTGCCAGCAGCCCAGGGGAGGGGATAGATACGCAGTATTTT.